This T cell receptor (beta chain) is from a study of CD8+ T cells in alopecia areata. This clone was counted a single time. The treatment is: oral pan-JAK inhibitor, 5-10 mg twice daily. The ends were cut back, 0 bases at V and 6 bases at J, with 7 bases in the middle. The CDR3 consists of 13 residues. The germline CDR1 and CDR2 sequences are LNHNV and YYDKDF (reference sequence). Extracted RNA was reverse transcribed, and the resulting cDNA served as sequencing template. Here immunoSEQ multiplex PCR was the method, and the copy in TCRdb shows in-frame clones only, minus some. Of approximately 160,000 clones in the sample, roughly 60% are singletons; the top ten hold about 14%.

The starting material was CD4+ T cells sorted from blood, obtained at week 24, from a patient treated with tofacitinib. The sequence was obtained from a human donor with alopecia areata. This chain connects TRBV15 to TRBJ2-3, with D unclear. The CDR3 region is CATSRDVGDTQYF. CDR3 DNA: TGTGCCACCAGCAGAGACGTAGGGGATACGCAGTATTTT.